This record concerns one T cell receptor beta chain sequence. The antigen remains undetermined. This sample is drawn from a study of siplizumab effects on memory and regulatory T cells. The V gene lost 3 bases and the J gene lost 4 bases, with 16 bases spanning the gap. Germline CDR1 SGDLS, CDR2 YYNGEE. This CDR3 contains 15 residues. Study conclusions and caveats: Of the proliferating CD4+ or CD8+ clones, roughly 75-96% lacked a naive or memory phenotype that could be assigned. Apparently more diverse than memory cells, naive T cells also seemed major alloresponse contributors.

Sequenced by immunoSEQ multiplex PCR; TCRdb stores in-frame clones only, minus some. The sample carries about 87,000 clones, 87% recorded once. Sample: Tregs sorted from blood. This sequence originates from a human donor in good health. The chain couples TRBV9 to TRBJ1-2, with D possibly TRBD1 on 6 matching bases. The DNA of the CDR3 is TGTGCCAGCAGCGCCTTCCCCGGGACAACCTATGGCTACACCTTC. Translating gives CASSAFPGTTYGYTF.